The table lists the clone carrying this T cell receptor (beta chain) with a few counts. Its antigen is currently unknown. This sample is part of a study of T cells after yellow fever vaccination. The CDR3 runs 12 residues. CDR1 is SGHAT and CDR2 is FQNNGV in the germline V gene. Trimming cost V 0 bases and J 2 bases, with 2 bases left between them. Production of TCR cDNA was by 5'RACE template switching, which also added a universal primer site and UMIs. TCRdb independently ran MiXCR on the 5' RACE reads; one entry per CDR3 protein. This table holds hundreds of thousands of distinct CDR3 sequences, about a fifth found once. Study outcomes and limitations: Clonotypes found in both CD4 and CD8 compartments made up a small share. Contamination of FACS-sorted repertoires by abundant clonotypes from the bulk population could occur.

This material consisted of PBMCs, taken 21 days after the first yellow fever vaccination. The receptor was isolated from a young man who received the YFV17D yellow fever vaccine. This chain connects TRBV11-2 to TRBJ2-7, with no clear D. CDR3 in DNA: TGTGCCAGCAGCTTAGATACCTACGAGCAGTACTTC. It is translated as CASSLDTYEQYF.